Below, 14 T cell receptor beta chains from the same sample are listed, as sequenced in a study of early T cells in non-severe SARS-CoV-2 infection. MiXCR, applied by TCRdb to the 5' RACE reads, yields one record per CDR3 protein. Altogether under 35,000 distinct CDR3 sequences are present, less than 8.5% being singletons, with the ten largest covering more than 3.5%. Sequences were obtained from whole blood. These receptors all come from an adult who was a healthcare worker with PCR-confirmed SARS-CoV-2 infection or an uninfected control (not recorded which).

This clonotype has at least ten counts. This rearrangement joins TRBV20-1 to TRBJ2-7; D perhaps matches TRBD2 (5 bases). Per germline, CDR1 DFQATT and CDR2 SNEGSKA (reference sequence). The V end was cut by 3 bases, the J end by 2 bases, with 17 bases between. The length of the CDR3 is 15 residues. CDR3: CSASTLGLDPYEQYF. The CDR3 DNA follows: TGCAGTGCTAGCACCCTAGGACTCGATCCCTACGAGCAGTACTTC.

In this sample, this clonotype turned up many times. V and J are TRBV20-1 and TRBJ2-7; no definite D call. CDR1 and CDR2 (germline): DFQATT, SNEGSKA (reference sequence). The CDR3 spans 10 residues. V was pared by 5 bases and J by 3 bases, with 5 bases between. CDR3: CSADNYEQYF. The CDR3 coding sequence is TGCAGTGCTGACAACTACGAGCAGTACTTC.

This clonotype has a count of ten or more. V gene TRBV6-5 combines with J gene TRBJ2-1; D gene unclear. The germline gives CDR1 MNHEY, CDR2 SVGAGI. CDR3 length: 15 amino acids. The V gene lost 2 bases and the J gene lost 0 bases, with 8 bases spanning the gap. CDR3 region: CASSYAGISYNEQFF. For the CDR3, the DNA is TGTGCCAGCAGTTACGCAGGAATCTCCTACAATGAGCAGTTCTTC.

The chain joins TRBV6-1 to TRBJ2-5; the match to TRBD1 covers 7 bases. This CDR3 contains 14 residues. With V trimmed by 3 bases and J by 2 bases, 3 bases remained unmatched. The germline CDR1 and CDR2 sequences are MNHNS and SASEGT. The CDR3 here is CASSDWGQQETQYF. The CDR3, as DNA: TGTGCCAGCAGTGATTGGGGACAGCAAGAGACCCAGTACTTC.

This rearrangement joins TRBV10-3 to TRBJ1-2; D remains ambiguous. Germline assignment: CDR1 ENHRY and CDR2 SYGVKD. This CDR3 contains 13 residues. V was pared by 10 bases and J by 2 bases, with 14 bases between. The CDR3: CATTPSDNYGYTF. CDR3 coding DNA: TGTGCCACCACCCCATCGGACAACTATGGCTACACCTTC.

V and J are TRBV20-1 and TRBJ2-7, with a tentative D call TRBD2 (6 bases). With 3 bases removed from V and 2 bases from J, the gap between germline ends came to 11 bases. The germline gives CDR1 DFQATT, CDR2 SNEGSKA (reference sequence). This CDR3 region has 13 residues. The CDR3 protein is CSASREATYEQYF. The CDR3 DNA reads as TGCAGTGCTAGTAGGGAGGCTACCTACGAGCAGTACTTC.

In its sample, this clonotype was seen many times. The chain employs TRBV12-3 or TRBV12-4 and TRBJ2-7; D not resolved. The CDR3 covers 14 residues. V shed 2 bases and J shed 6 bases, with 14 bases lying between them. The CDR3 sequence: CASSLRSQSGEQYF. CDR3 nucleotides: TGTGCCAGCAGTTTACGGTCGCAATCGGGCGAGCAGTACTTC.

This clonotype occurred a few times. CDR3 protein: CASSASFEDSYEQYF. The CDR3 region has the DNA TGTGCCAGCTCAGCGTCCTTTGAGGACTCCTACGAGCAGTACTTC. The genes are TRBV18 and TRBJ2-7; D remains unclear. The CDR3 totals 15 residues. CDR1 and CDR2 from the germline V gene are KGHSH and LQKENI. V was trimmed by 5 bases and J by 0 bases, leaving 14 bases between them. Based on the CDR3 plus reference TRBV18 and TRBJ2-7, the full variable domain is NAGVMQNPRHLVRRRGQEARLRCSPMKGHSHVYWYRQLPEEGLKFMVYLQKENIIDESGMPKERFSAEFPKEGPSILRIQQVVRGDSAAYFCASSASFEDSYEQYFGPGTRLTVT.

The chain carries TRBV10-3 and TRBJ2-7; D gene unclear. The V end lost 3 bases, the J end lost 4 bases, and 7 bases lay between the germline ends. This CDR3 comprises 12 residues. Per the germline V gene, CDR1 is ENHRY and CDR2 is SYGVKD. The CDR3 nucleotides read TGTGCCATCAGTGATACCGCGTACGAGCAGTACTTC. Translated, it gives CAISDTAYEQYF.

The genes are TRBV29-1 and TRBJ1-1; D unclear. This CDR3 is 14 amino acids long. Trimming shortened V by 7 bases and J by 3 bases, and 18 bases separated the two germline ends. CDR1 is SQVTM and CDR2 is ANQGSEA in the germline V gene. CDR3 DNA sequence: TGCAGCGGGGGATTGGGGAATAGGGACACTGAAGCTTTCTTT. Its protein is CSGGLGNRDTEAFF.

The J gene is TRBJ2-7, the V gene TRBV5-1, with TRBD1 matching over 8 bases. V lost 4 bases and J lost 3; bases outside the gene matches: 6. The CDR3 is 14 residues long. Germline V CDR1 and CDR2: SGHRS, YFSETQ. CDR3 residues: CASSTTGEFYEQYF. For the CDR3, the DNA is TGCGCCAGCAGCACGACAGGGGAGTTCTACGAGCAGTACTTC.

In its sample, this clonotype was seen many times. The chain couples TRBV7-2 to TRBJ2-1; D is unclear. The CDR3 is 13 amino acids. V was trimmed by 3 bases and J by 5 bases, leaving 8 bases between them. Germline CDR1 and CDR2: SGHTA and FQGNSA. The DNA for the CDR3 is TGTGCCAGCAGCTTTGCCATGGACAATGAGCAGTTCTTC. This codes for CASSFAMDNEQFF.

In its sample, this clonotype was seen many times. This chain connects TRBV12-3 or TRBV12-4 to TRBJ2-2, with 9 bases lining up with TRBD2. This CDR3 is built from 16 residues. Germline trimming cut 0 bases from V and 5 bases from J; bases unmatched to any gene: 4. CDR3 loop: CASSLARAGGTGELFF. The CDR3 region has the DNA TGTGCCAGCAGTTTAGCTCGAGCGGGAGGAACCGGGGAGCTGTTTTTT.

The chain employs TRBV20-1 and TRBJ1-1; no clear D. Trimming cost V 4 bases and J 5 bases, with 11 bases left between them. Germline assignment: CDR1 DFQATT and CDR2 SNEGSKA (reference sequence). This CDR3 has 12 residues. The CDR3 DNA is TGCAGTGCTAAGGACGAGGTGACTGAAGCTTTCTTT. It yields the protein CSAKDEVTEAFF.